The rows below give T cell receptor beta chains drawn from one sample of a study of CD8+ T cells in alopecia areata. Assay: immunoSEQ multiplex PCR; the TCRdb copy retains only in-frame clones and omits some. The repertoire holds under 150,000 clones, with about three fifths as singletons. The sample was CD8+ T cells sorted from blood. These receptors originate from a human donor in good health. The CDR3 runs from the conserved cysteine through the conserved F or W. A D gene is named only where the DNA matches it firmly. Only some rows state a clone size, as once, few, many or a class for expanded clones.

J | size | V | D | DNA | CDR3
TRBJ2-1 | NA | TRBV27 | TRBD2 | TGTGCCAGCAGTTTATACAACAGCGGGAGCTCCTACAATGAGCAGTTCTTC | CASSLYNSGSSYNEQFF
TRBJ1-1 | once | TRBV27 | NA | TGTGCCAGCAGTTTATTCTCGAGGGGGGGTAACACTGAAGCTTTCTTT | CASSLFSRGGNTEAFF
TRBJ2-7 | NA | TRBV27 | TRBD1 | TGTGCCAGCAGCCACGGGACAGGGGAGGGCTACGAGCAGTACTTC | CASSHGTGEGYEQYF
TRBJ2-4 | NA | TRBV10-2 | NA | TGCGCCAGCAGTGAGGGCACCAGGGTGGATGACAAAAACATTCAGTACTTC | CASSEGTRVDDKNIQYF
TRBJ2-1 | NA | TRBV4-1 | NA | TGCGCCAGCAGCCAAGTGAGTGGAAATGAGCAGTTCTTC | CASSQVSGNEQFF
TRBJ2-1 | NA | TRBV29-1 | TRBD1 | TGCAGCGTGCAGGGACAGGGGGCGTACAATGAGCAGTTCTTC | CSVQGQGAYNEQFF
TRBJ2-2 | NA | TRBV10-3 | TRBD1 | TGTGCCATCGTAACAGGGGAAGCCGGGGAGCTGTTTTTT | CAIVTGEAGELFF
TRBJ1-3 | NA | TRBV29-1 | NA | TGCAGCGTTCGCCTCACAGACTCTGGAAACACCATATATTTT | CSVRLTDSGNTIYF
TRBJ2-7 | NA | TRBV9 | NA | TGTGCCAGCAGCGGCACAGGCTACGAGCAGTACTTC | CASSGTGYEQYF
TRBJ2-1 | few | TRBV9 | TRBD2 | TGTGCCAGCAGCGGCACTAGCGAACGCTCCTACAATGAGCAGTTCTTC | CASSGTSERSYNEQFF
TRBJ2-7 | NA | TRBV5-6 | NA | TGTGCCAGCAGCTTGGGCTGGGGCAACAACGAGCAGTACTTC | CASSLGWGNNEQYF
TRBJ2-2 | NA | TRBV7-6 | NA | TGTGCCAGCAGCTTAGGGCAAACCGGGGAGCTGTTTTTT | CASSLGQTGELFF
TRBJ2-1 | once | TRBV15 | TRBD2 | TGTGCCACCAGCGCCGGGACTAGCGGGACGGGTGAGCAGTTCTTC | CATSAGTSGTGEQFF
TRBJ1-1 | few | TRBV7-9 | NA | TGTGCCAGCCCCGGGAACACTGAAGCTTTCTTT | CASPGNTEAFF
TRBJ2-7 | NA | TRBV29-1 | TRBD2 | TGCAGCGCCCATGGCAGATCGGGAGGTCGAACCTACGAGCAGTACTTC | CSAHGRSGGRTYEQYF
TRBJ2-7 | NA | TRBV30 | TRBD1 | TGTGCCTGGGTTCTAACAGGGGGTGACAACTACGAGCAGTACTTC | CAWVLTGGDNYEQYF
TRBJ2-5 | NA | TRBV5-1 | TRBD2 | TGCGCCAGCAGCTTGGGAGCGGGAGACTTAGAAGAGACCCAGTACTTC | CASSLGAGDLEETQYF
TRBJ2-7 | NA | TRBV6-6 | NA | TGTGCCAGCAGTTACTCGTTTGAAGGCTACGAGCAGTACTTC | CASSYSFEGYEQYF
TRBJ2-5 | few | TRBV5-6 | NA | TGTGCCAGCAGCTTGACGGGGGGCGGACAAGAGACCCAGTACTTC | CASSLTGGGQETQYF
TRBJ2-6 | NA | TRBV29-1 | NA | TGCAGCGTTGAATCCGAGGACGGGGCCAACGTCCTGACTTTC | CSVESEDGANVLTF
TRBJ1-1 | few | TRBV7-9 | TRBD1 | TGTGCCAGCAGCGGAGCGACTACAGGGGAACGACTATCTCCTGAAGCTTTCTTT | CASSGATTGERLSPEAFF
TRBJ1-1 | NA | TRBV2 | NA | TGTGCCGGGTCCGGACCTACGGAGTACACTGAAGCTTTCTTT | CAGSGPTEYTEAFF
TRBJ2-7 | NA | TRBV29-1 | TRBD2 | TGCAGCGTTGTGACTAGCGGCTCAAAGCAGCAGTACTTC | CSVVTSGSKQQYF
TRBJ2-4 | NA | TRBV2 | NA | TGTGCCAGCACCACGAGGGGTGTAGACAAAAACATTCAGTACTTC | CASTTRGVDKNIQYF
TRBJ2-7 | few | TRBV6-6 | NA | TGTGCCAGCAGCTATCAATACGAGCAGTACTTC | CASSYQYEQYF
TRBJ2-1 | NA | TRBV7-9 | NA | TGTGCCAGCAGCCCCAATCCGAGCCCCAATGAGCAGTTCTTC | CASSPNPSPNEQFF
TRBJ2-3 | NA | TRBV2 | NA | TGTGCCAGCAGAGGAGATACGCAGTATTTT | CASRGDTQYF
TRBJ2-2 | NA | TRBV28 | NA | TGTGCCAGCAGTTTGGGGGCCGGCGGGGAGCTGTTTTTT | CASSLGAGGELFF
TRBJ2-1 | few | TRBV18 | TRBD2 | TGTGCCAGCTCACTGGCGACTAGCGGGAGCAATGAGCAGTTCTTC | CASSLATSGSNEQFF
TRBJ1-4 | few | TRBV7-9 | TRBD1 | TGTGCCAGCAGTGGGACAGCGAATGAAAAACTGTTTTTT | CASSGTANEKLFF
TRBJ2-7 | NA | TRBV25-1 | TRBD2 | TGTGCCAGCAGTGAATCGCTAGCGGGTGAGCAGTACTTC | CASSESLAGEQYF
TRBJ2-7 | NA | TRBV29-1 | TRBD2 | TGCAGCGTTGTCGCAACTAGCGGGATGAACTACGAGCAGTACTTC | CSVVATSGMNYEQYF
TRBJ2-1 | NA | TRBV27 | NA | TGTGCCAGCAGCTCATGGGCCAATGAGCAGTTCTTC | CASSSWANEQFF
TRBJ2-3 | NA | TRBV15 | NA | TGTGCCGCCCGATCCACAGATACGCAGTATTTT | CAARSTDTQYF
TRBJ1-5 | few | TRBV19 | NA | TGTGCCAGTAGGGACGGTGGATATAATCAGCCCCAGCATTTT | CASRDGGYNQPQHF
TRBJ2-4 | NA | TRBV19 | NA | TGTGCCAGTCTAGGGTGGGACAAAAACATTCAGTACTTC | CASLGWDKNIQYF
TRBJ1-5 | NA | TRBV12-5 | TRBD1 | TGTGCTAGTGGTCAGGACAGGGAGATGGGTCAGCCCCAGCATTTT | CASGQDREMGQPQHF
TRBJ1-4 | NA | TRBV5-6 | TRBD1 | TGTGCCAGCAGCCCCGACAGGGGGATCGATCGCGATGAAAAACTGTTTTTT | CASSPDRGIDRDEKLFF
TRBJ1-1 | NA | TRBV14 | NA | TGTGCCAGCAGCCAAACCAGTTACACTGAAGCTTTCTTT | CASSQTSYTEAFF
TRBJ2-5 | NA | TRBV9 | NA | TGTGCCAGCAGCGTAGGCGTCAGACTGTCGGAGACCCAGTACTTC | CASSVGVRLSETQYF
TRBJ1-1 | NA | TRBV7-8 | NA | TGTGCCAGCAGCTTAGGACCCGTGAACACTGAAGCTTTCTTT | CASSLGPVNTEAFF
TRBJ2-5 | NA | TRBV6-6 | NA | TGTGCCAGCAGTTATGTGCGGGAAGGGCAAGAGACCCAGTACTTC | CASSYVREGQETQYF
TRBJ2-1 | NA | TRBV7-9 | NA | TGTGCCAGCAGCTTGACTGGCCATGAGCAGTTCTTC | CASSLTGHEQFF
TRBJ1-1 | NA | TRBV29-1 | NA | TGCAGCGTGGCAGGCACCCGGGGAGCTTTCTTT | CSVAGTRGAFF
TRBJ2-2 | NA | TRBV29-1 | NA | TGCAGCGTTGAGTGGGGAGCCGGGGAGCTGTTTTTT | CSVEWGAGELFF
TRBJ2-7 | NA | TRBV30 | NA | TGTGCCTGGAGCACAGGGACCCACGAGCAGTACTTC | CAWSTGTHEQYF